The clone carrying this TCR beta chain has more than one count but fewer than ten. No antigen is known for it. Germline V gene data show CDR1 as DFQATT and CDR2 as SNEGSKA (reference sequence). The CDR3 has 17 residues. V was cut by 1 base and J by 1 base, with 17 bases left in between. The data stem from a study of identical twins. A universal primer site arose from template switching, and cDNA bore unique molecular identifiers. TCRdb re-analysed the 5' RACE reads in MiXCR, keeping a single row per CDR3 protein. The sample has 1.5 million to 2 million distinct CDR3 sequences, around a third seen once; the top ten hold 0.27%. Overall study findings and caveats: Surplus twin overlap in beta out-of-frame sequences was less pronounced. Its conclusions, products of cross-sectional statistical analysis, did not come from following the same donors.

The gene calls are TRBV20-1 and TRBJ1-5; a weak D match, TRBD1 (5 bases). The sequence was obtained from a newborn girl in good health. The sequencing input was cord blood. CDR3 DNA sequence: TGCAGTGCTAGAGCCGCGGGGCTTTTATCGAGCAATCAGCCCCAGCATTTT. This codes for CSARAAGLLSSNQPQHF.